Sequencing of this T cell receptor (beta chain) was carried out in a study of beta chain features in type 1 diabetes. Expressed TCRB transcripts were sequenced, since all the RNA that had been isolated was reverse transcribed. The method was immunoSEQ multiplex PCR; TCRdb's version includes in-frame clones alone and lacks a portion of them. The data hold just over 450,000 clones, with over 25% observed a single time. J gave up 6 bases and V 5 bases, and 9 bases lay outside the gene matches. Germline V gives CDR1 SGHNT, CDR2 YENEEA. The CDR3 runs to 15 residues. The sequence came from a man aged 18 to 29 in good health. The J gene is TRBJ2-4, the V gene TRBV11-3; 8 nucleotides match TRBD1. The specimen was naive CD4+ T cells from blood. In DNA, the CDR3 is TGTGCCAGCAGCCCGAGCTGGACAGGGTCAAACATTCAGTACTTC. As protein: CASSPSWTGSNIQYF. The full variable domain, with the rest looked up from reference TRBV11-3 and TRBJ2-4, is EAGVVQSPRYKIIEKKQPVAFWCNPISGHNTLYWYLQNLGQGPELLIRYENEEAVDDSQLPKDRFSAERLKGVDSTLKIQPAELGDSAVYLCASSPSWTGSNIQYFGAGTRLSVL.